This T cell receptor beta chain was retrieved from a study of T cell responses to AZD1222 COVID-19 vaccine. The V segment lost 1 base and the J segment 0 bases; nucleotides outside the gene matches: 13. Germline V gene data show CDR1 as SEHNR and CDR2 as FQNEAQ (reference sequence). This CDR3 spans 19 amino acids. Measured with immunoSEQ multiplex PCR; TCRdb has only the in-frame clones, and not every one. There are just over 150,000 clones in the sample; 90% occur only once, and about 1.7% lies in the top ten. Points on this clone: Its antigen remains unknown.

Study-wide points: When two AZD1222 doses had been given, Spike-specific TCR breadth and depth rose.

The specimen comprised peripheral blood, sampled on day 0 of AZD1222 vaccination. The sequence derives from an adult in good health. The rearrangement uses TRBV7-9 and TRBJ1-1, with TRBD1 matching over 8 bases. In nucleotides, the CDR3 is TGTGCCAGCAGCTTAGTCTACGCAACAGGGGGAAAAATGAACACTGAAGCTTTCTTT. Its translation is CASSLVYATGGKMNTEAFF.